This record covers a single T cell receptor (beta chain). This entry comes from a study of shared T cell receptors in the human thymus. Method: immunoSEQ multiplex PCR; TCRdb's copy keeps in-frame clones and lacks some. The sample has hundreds of thousands of clones; over 75% are singletons. These data were also reused for a study on human thymus T cells. That work adds: Corrective surgery for congenital heart defects was being performed on the healthy Finnish infants who were the donors. Corrective heart surgery yielded resections, and these provided the thymus tissue. Thymic and blood repertoires appeared to show biased V and J gene usage. Related research found strongly overlapping thymic repertoires in unrelated individuals.

The sequence was collected from a boy under three years old with a congenital heart defect. Sequenced sample: thymocytes.

DNA for the CDR3: TGCGCCAGCAGCTTGGGGGTAGCGGGAGGGCCTATGGATGAGCAGTTCTTC. Translated, it gives CASSLGVAGGPMDEQFF. This chain connects TRBV5-1 to TRBJ2-1; the match to TRBD2 covers 11 bases. CDR3 length equals 17 residues. Germline lookup yields CDR1 SGHRS and CDR2 YFSETQ. Trimming cost V 0 bases and J 8 bases; bases outside gene matches: 10.